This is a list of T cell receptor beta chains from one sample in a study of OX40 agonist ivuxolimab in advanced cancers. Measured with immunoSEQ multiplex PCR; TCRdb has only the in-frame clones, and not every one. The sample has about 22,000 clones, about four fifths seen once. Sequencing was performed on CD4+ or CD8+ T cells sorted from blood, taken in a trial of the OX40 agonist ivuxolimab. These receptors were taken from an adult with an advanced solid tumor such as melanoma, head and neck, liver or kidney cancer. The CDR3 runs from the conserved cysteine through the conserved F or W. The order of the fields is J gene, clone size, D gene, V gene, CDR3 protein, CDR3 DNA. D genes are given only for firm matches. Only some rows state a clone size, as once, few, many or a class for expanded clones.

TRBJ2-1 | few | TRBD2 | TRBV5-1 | CATKELAGQTYNEQFF | TGCGCCACCAAGGAACTAGCGGGGCAGACCTACAATGAGCAGTTCTTC
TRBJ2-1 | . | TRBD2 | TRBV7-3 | CASSTTSGYYNEQFF | TGTGCCAGCAGCACAACTAGCGGGTACTACAATGAGCAGTTCTTC
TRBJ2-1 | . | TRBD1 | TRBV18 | CASSPTGGIDEQFF | TGTGCCAGCTCACCGACAGGGGGCATAGATGAGCAGTTCTTC
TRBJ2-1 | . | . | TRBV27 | CASSRGGVSSYNEQFF | TGTGCCAGCAGCCGCGGCGGGGTGAGCTCCTACAATGAGCAGTTCTTC
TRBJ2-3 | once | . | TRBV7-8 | CASSQGGTEGDTQYF | TGTGCCAGCAGTCAGGGCGGCACGGAGGGAGATACGCAGTATTTT
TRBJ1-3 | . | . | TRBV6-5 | CASSYSSGSGNTIYF | TGTGCCAGCAGTTACTCGTCGGGATCTGGAAACACCATATATTTT
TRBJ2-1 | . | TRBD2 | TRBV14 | CASSQDPGEGYNEQFF | TGTGCCAGCAGCCAAGATCCGGGGGAGGGATACAATGAGCAGTTCTTC
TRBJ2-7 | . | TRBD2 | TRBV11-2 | CASSLEAGLFEQYF | TGTGCCAGCAGCTTAGAAGCGGGACTTTTCGAGCAGTACTTC
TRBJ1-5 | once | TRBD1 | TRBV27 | CASSSGTGGKPQHF | TGTGCCAGCAGTTCCGGGACAGGGGGCAAGCCCCAGCATTTT
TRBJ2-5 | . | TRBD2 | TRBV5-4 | CASSLGGTSGTQETQYF | TGTGCCAGCAGCTTGGGCGGGACTAGCGGCACCCAAGAGACCCAGTACTTC
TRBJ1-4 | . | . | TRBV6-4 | CASSETSGNEKLFF | TGTGCCAGCAGTGAGACCTCTGGGAATGAAAAACTGTTTTTT
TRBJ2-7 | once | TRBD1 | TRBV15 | CATSRTGTGSHEQYF | TGTGCCACCAGCAGAACCGGGACAGGTTCTCACGAGCAGTACTTC
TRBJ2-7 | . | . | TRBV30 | CAWSSGAGDYEQYF | TGTGCCTGGAGTTCGGGAGCCGGGGACTACGAGCAGTACTTC
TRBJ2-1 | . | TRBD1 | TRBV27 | CASSLKGQGPAGGLHEQFF | TGTGCCAGCAGTTTAAAGGGACAGGGGCCAGCTGGAGGGCTCCATGAGCAGTTCTTC
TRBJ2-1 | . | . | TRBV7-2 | CASSLGLVYNEQFF | TGTGCCAGCAGCTTAGGACTAGTTTACAATGAGCAGTTCTTC
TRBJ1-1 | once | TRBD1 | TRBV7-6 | CASSLEPGGSVNTEAFF | TGTGCCAGCAGCTTAGAGCCAGGGGGTTCGGTGAACACTGAAGCTTTCTTT
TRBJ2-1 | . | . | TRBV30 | CAWTPTPYNEQFF | TGTGCCTGGACCCCCACCCCCTACAATGAGCAGTTCTTC
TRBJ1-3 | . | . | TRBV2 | CASSDVPPENTIYF | TGTGCCAGCAGTGATGTTCCTCCGGAAAACACCATATATTTT
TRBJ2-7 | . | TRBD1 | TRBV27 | CASSPHGQGNEQYF | TGTGCCAGCAGTCCCCACGGACAGGGTAACGAGCAGTACTTC
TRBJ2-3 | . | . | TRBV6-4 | CASSGEGSTDTQYF | TGTGCCAGCAGTGGAGAGGGGAGCACAGATACGCAGTATTTT
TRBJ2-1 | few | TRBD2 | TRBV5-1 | CASSLAAGTYNEQFF | TGCGCCAGCAGCTTGGCAGCGGGGACCTACAATGAGCAGTTCTTC
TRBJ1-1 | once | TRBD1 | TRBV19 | CASSLTGDTEAFF | TGTGCCAGTAGTCTTACAGGGGACACTGAAGCTTTCTTT
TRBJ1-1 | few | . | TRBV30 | CAWSEVGTEAFF | TGTGCCTGGAGTGAGGTGGGAACTGAAGCTTTCTTT
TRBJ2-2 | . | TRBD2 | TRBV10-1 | CASSGRAETGELFF | TGCGCCAGCAGCGGGAGGGCCGAGACCGGGGAGCTGTTTTTT
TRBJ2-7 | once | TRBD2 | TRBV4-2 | CASSQAMTSGYEQYF | TGTGCCAGCAGCCAAGCCATGACTAGCGGCTACGAGCAGTACTTC
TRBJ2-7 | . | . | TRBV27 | CASSSLPYEQYF | TGTGCCAGCAGCTCGCTGCCCTACGAGCAGTACTTC
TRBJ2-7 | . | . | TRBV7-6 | CASSLAYYTAYEQYF | TGTGCCAGCAGCTTAGCGTACTACACTGCCTACGAGCAGTACTTC
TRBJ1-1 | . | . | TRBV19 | CASSIVVRGGTEAFF | TGTGCCAGTAGTATAGTTGTAAGGGGAGGAACTGAAGCTTTCTTT
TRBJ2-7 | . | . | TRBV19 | CASSLGHTYEQYF | TGTGCCAGTAGTCTCGGACACACCTACGAGCAGTACTTC
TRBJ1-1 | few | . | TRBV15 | CATSRVQGAEAFF | TGTGCCACCAGCAGAGTCCAGGGTGCTGAAGCTTTCTTT
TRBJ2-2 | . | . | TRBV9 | CASSVDSTGELFF | TGTGCCAGCAGCGTAGACTCCACCGGGGAGCTGTTTTTT
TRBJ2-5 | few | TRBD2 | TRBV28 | CASSVVIGREGPETQYF | TGTGCCAGCAGTGTAGTAATCGGGAGGGAGGGACCAGAGACCCAGTACTTC
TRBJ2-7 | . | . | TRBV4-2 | CASSQLSSAPYEQYF | TGTGCCAGCAGCCAATTGTCCAGCGCACCCTACGAGCAGTACTTC
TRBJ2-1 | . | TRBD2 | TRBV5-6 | CASSFSSGRASSYNEQFF | TGTGCCAGCAGCTTTTCTAGCGGGAGGGCAAGCTCCTACAATGAGCAGTTCTTC
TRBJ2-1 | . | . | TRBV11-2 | CASSLDDLVREQFF | TGTGCCAGCAGCTTAGACGACCTTGTACGGGAGCAGTTCTTC
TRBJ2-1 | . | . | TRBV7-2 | CASSPRRGLNEQFF | TGTGCCAGCAGCCCGAGGAGGGGCCTCAATGAGCAGTTCTTC
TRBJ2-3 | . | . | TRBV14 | CASSQEAQTTDTQYF | TGTGCCAGCAGCCAAGAAGCCCAGACCACAGATACGCAGTATTTT
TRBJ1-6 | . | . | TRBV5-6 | CASTTSNNSPLHF | TGTGCCAGCACGACATCCAATAATTCACCCCTCCACTTT
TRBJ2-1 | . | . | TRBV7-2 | CASSFPDNLGNEQFF | TGTGCCAGCAGCTTTCCGGACAACCTCGGAAATGAGCAGTTCTTC
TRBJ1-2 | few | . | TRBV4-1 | CASSQDRYRVNYGYTF | TGCGCCAGCAGCCAAGATCGGTACAGGGTTAACTATGGCTACACCTTC
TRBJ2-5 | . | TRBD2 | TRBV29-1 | CSVDGLAGEETQYF | TGCAGCGTCGACGGACTAGCGGGAGAAGAGACCCAGTACTTC
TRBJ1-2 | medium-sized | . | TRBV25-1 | CASSLGTNYGYTF | TGTGCCAGCAGCTTGGGCACCAACTATGGCTACACCTTC
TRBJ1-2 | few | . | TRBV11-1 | CASSSSGADYGYTF | TGTGCCAGCAGCTCATCCGGGGCGGACTATGGCTACACCTTC
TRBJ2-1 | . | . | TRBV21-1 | CASSLEGVLGNEQFF | TGTGCCAGCAGCCTCGAGGGGGTCTTAGGCAATGAGCAGTTCTTC